A single sample is the source of the 30 T cell receptor beta chains below, sequenced in a study of technical replicates of blood from a handful of donors. Sequenced by immunoSEQ multiplex PCR; TCRdb stores in-frame clones only, minus some. Of some 56,000 clones in the sample, just over 90% are singletons; the top ten hold 4.2%. Sequencing input: PBMCs. The receptors derive from a human donor in good health. Some clones in this sample may be carry-over from other donors' samples.

This chain uses TRBV5-1 with TRBJ2-2, with D unresolved. The length of the CDR3 is 16 residues. Germline CDR1 SGHRS, CDR2 YFSETQ. The V end lost 4 bases, the J end lost 0 bases, and 13 bases lay between the germline ends. The CDR3 sequence is CASSPPAGANTGELFF. CDR3 coding DNA: TGCGCCAGCAGCCCCCCGGCAGGCGCGAACACCGGGGAGCTGTTTTTT.

This clone is a singleton in its sample. An end of the junction differs from the germline gene, which may be a read error. This sequence joins TRBV10-3 and TRBJ1-2; possibly TRBD1 for D (6 bases). Per germline, CDR1 ENHRY and CDR2 SYGVKD. This CDR3 has 14 residues. The CDR3 protein is CAITEVQGGYGYTF. CDR3 in DNA: TGTGCCATCACTGAGGTACAGGGCGGGTATGGCTACACCTTC.

V gene TRBV18 combines with J gene TRBJ2-1, with 7 positions matching TRBD1. CDR3 length equals 15 residues. From germline, CDR1 is KGHSH and CDR2 LQKENI. V was pared by 6 bases and J by 5 bases, with 10 bases of the junction left unmatched. CDR3 nucleotide sequence: TGTGCCAGCTCGCAGGCAGGGGGTGGGCACAATGAGCAGTTCTTC. Its translation: CASSQAGGGHNEQFF.

This clone was detected once. V usage is TRBV5-6 and J usage is TRBJ2-7; 9 bases are a match to TRBD2. Germline V gives CDR1 SGHDT, CDR2 YYEEEE. J was trimmed by 0 bases and V by 4 bases; bases with no gene match: 11. This CDR3 is 17 amino acids long. For the CDR3, the DNA is TGTGCCAGCAGCCCCCGCGGACTAGCGACGAGCTCCTACGAGCAGTACTTC. This encodes CASSPRGLATSSYEQYF.

The V and J genes are TRBV7-8 and TRBJ1-4; D possibly corresponds to TRBD1 (5 bases). Trimming took off 5 bases at V and 7 bases at J, with 11 bases between the two ends. Germline V gene data show CDR1 as SGHVS and CDR2 as FQNEAQ. The CDR3 runs to 13 residues. In DNA form, the CDR3 reads TGTGCCAGCAGCCCCAGGGTGGTTGAAAAACTGTTTTTT. This encodes CASSPRVVEKLFF.

The V gene is TRBV5-1, the J gene TRBJ2-3; TRBD2 matches at 8 bases. V dropped 8 bases and J dropped 0; count of bases not matched to a gene: 5. Per germline, CDR1 SGHRS and CDR2 YFSETQ. CDR3 size: 14 residues. As DNA, the CDR3 is TGCGCCAGTCGCGGGGGGCCGAGCACAGATACGCAGTATTTT. This encodes CASRGGPSTDTQYF.

This chain links TRBV9 with TRBJ2-3, with D tentatively TRBD2 (5 bases). CDR1 and CDR2 (germline): SGDLS, YYNGEE. V was cut by 0 bases and J by 0 bases, with 8 bases left in between. This CDR3 is built from 15 residues. CDR3 nucleotide sequence: TGTGCCAGCAGCGTAGGCGGGCCTAGCACAGATACGCAGTATTTT. It codes for CASSVGGPSTDTQYF.

This sequence joins TRBV7-9 and TRBJ2-2, with TRBD1 matching 8 bases. The V gene end was trimmed by 5 bases and the J gene end by 1 base; junction bases not matched to a gene: 3. The CDR3 totals 15 residues. Germline V gene data show CDR1 as SEHNR and CDR2 as FQNEAQ (reference sequence). The CDR3 DNA reads as TGTGCCAGCAGCCTTGGGACAGGGAACACCGGGGAGCTGTTTTTT. This gives the protein CASSLGTGNTGELFF.

The chain joins TRBV4-1 to TRBJ2-7; maybe TRBD1 (5 bases). V lost 3 bases and J 1 base, leaving 16 bases between the germline ends. Germline lookup yields CDR1 MGHRA and CDR2 YSYEKL. This CDR3 is 16 amino acids long. The CDR3 sequence is CASSQDWPGLSYEQYF. CDR3 coding DNA: TGCGCCAGCAGCCAGGATTGGCCAGGGCTATCCTACGAGCAGTACTTC.

The chain links TRBV19 to TRBJ1-1, with D hard to call. Germline V CDR1 and CDR2: LNHDA, SQIVND (reference sequence). The V end lost 5 bases, the J end lost 1 base, and 8 bases lay between the germline ends. This CDR3 has 13 amino acids. Here the CDR3 DNA reads TGTGCCAGTAGTTCGAGACAGAACACTGAAGCTTTCTTT. It codes for CASSSRQNTEAFF.

The chain employs TRBV6-5 and TRBJ1-2, with 7 bases aligning to TRBD1. Germline V gene data show CDR1 as MNHEY and CDR2 as SVGAGI. CDR3 length equals 14 residues. After removal of 7 bases from V and 2 bases from J, the junction contained 7 bases not matched to a gene. The DNA of the CDR3 is TGTGCCAGCAAAATCAGACAGGGAAACTATGGCTACACCTTC. This gives the protein CASKIRQGNYGYTF.

The sample holds one count of this clone. The gene calls are TRBV7-2 and TRBJ2-7; 12 nucleotides match TRBD2. J gave up 5 bases and V 5 bases, and 13 bases lay outside the gene matches. The germline CDR1 and CDR2 sequences are SGHTA and FQGNSA. The CDR3 extends over 17 amino acids. The CDR3: CASSLGPSGGAGNEQYF. The CDR3 DNA reads as TGTGCCAGCAGCCTAGGACCTAGCGGGGGGGCAGGGAACGAGCAGTACTTC. Full variable domain (missing parts from reference TRBV7-2 and TRBJ2-7): GAGVSQSPSNKVTEKGKDVELRCDPISGHTALYWYRQSLGQGLEFLIYFQGNSAPDKSGLPSDRFSAERTGGSVSTLTIQRTQQEDSAVYLCASSLGPSGGAGNEQYFGPGTRLTVT.

This clone was seen only once. CDR3 bases: TGTGCCAGCAGCTTGAACGACAAACCCTACAATGAGCAGTTCTTC. Translation: CASSLNDKPYNEQFF. The genes are TRBV5-4 and TRBJ2-1, with D uncertain. The CDR3 runs 15 residues. CDR1 and CDR2 from the germline V gene are SGHNT and YYREEE (reference sequence). V was cut by 1 base and J by 2 bases, with 10 bases left in between.

J is TRBJ2-1 and V is TRBV7-3; maybe TRBD1 (6 bases). The V end lost 4 bases, the J end lost 0 bases, and 10 bases lay between the germline ends. Germline V gene lookup returns CDR1 SGHTA and CDR2 FQGTGA. The CDR3 has 15 amino acids. In nucleotides, the CDR3 is TGTGCCAGCAGCTCCCAGGGGAGCTCCTACAATGAGCAGTTCTTC. It codes for CASSSQGSSYNEQFF.

The chain has TRBV4-1 and TRBJ2-1; possible D gene TRBD2, 6 bases. Trimming removed 2 bases from V and 4 bases from J, with 15 bases in between. Germline lookup yields CDR1 MGHRA and CDR2 YSYEKL. The CDR3 runs to 16 residues. For the CDR3, the DNA is TGCGCCAGCAGCCAAAGGTCGGTAGGGAGGTACAATGAGCAGTTCTTC. Its protein product is CASSQRSVGRYNEQFF.

J is TRBJ2-1 and V is TRBV5-6, with 9 positions matching TRBD1. Germline-derived CDR1 and CDR2 are SGHDT and YYEEEE. V dropped 2 bases and J dropped 4; count of bases not matched to a gene: 7. This CDR3 is 16 amino acids long. CDR3 DNA sequence: TGTGCCAGCAGCTTTAGATCAGGGACAGGGTACAATGAGCAGTTCTTC. Encoded protein: CASSFRSGTGYNEQFF.

This clone appeared a few times. The chain joins TRBV6-4 to TRBJ2-3, with 10 bases fitting TRBD2. This CDR3 has 16 residues. V was pared by 0 bases and J by 0 bases, with 0 bases of the junction left unmatched. Germline V gene data show CDR1 as MRHNA and CDR2 as SNTAGT. CDR3 loop: CASSDSAGGSTDTQYF. CDR3 coding DNA: TGTGCCAGCAGTGACTCAGCGGGAGGGAGCACAGATACGCAGTATTTT.

V usage is TRBV28 and J usage is TRBJ1-2, with D unresolved. V was cut by 5 bases and J by 1 base, with 14 bases left in between. The CDR3 is 15 residues long. CDR1 is MDHEN and CDR2 is SYDVKM in the germline V gene. This CDR3 reads CASSPFPLFNYGYTF. CDR3 in DNA: TGTGCCAGCAGTCCCTTTCCCCTATTTAACTATGGCTACACCTTC.

The chain carries TRBV5-4 and TRBJ2-7, with 8 bases fitting TRBD2. Germline V CDR1 and CDR2: SGHNT, YYREEE (reference sequence). Trimming removed 4 bases from V and 7 bases from J; junction bases left unmatched: 13. The CDR3 is 15 amino acids. CDR3 sequence: CASSPDPQREWEQYF. DNA of the CDR3: TGTGCCAGCAGCCCCGATCCCCAGCGGGAGTGGGAGCAGTACTTC.

This clone was found once. J is TRBJ2-7 and V is TRBV4-1, with TRBD2 as a possible D gene (5 bases). Trimming took 0 bases from V and 4 from J, leaving 13 bases between them. The germline V gene encodes CDR1 MGHRA and CDR2 YSYEKL. The CDR3 totals 15 residues. Here the CDR3 DNA reads TGCGCCAGCAGCCAAGAAAACGGAGGACCTTACGAGCAGTACTTC. Protein product: CASSQENGGPYEQYF.

There are a few counts of this clone. The V and J genes are TRBV30 and TRBJ1-2; possibly TRBD1 for D (6 bases). The CDR3 spans 11 residues. Germline CDR1 and CDR2: GTSNPN and SVGIG (reference sequence). The ends were cut back, 5 bases at V and 5 bases at J, with 9 bases in the middle. The CDR3 sequence: CAWGQGYGYTF. CDR3 bases: TGTGCCTGGGGGCAGGGGTATGGCTACACCTTC.

V and J are TRBV7-2 and TRBJ2-2; D unclear. V was clipped by 5 bases and J by 0 bases, with 7 bases between them. Germline V gene sequence: CDR1 SGHTA, CDR2 FQGNSA. The CDR3 contains 14 residues. The CDR3 here is CASSLYPNTGELFF. The CDR3 bases are TGTGCCAGCAGCCTATACCCGAACACCGGGGAGCTGTTTTTT. Using reference TRBV7-2 and TRBJ2-2 for the parts outside the CDR3, the full variable domain is GAGVSQSPSNKVTEKGKDVELRCDPISGHTALYWYRQSLGQGLEFLIYFQGNSAPDKSGLPSDRFSAERTGGSVSTLTIQRTQQEDSAVYLCASSLYPNTGELFFGEGSRLTVL.

The J gene is TRBJ2-1, the V gene TRBV25-1, with TRBD2 identical over 9 bases. Trimming removed 2 bases from V and 3 bases from J; junction bases left unmatched: 8. Germline values: CDR1 MGHDK, CDR2 SYGVNS. CDR3 length: 17 amino acids. The CDR3 DNA reads as TGTGCCAGCAGTGAAGACACTAGCGGGTGGAACTACAATGAGCAGTTCTTC. Translation: CASSEDTSGWNYNEQFF.

This clone was seen once. The chain is built from TRBV7-9 and TRBJ2-4; D is perhaps TRBD2 (5 bases). The ends were cut back, 6 bases at V and 5 bases at J, with 14 bases in the middle. Per the germline V gene, CDR1 is SEHNR and CDR2 is FQNEAQ (reference sequence). The CDR3 is 14 residues long. This chain's CDR3 is CASSTDYFQNIQYF. The CDR3 DNA reads TGTGCCAGCAGTACCGACTATTTCCAAAACATTCAGTACTTC.

This clone was detected only a few times. The chain couples TRBV5-1 to TRBJ1-1; D remains ambiguous. V was pared by 0 bases and J by 10 bases, with 16 bases between. The CDR3 contains 14 residues. CDR1 and CDR2 (germline): SGHRS, YFSETQ. The DNA of the CDR3 is TGCGCCAGCAGCTTGGGCCGAAACCCAGGTTCAGCTTTCTTT. The encoded protein is CASSLGRNPGSAFF.

This chain connects TRBV6-5 to TRBJ1-1; D unclear. CDR3 length: 14 amino acids. The germline V and J ends were trimmed by 6 bases and 0 bases, with 11 bases remaining between them. Germline CDR1 MNHEY, CDR2 SVGAGI. The CDR3, as DNA: TGTGCCAGCAGATCAAGTAGCATGAACACTGAAGCTTTCTTT. It yields the protein CASRSSSMNTEAFF.

V gene TRBV7-9 combines with J gene TRBJ2-6; 7 bases are a match to TRBD1. The CDR3 loop spans 17 amino acids. V gave up 4 bases and J gave up 0 bases; unmatched junction bases: 6. Germline V gene data show CDR1 as SEHNR and CDR2 as FQNEAQ (reference sequence). CDR3 sequence: CASSSPGQLSGANVLTF. DNA of the CDR3: TGTGCCAGCAGCTCCCCGGGACAGCTCTCTGGGGCCAACGTCCTGACTTTC.

The V gene is TRBV25-1, the J gene TRBJ1-1; no firm D call. The germline V gene encodes CDR1 MGHDK and CDR2 SYGVNS. Trimming stripped 5 bases from V and 5 bases from J, with 15 bases between. This CDR3 contains 14 residues. For the CDR3, the DNA is TGTGCCAGCAGTAATGTTGCGGGAGAGACTGAAGCTTTCTTT. This gives the protein CASSNVAGETEAFF.

This chain links TRBV29-1 with TRBJ1-5; 10 positions agree with TRBD1. From germline, CDR1 is SQVTM and CDR2 ANQGSEA. The length of the CDR3 is 13 residues. J was trimmed by 9 bases and V by 7 bases; bases with no gene match: 9. CDR3 coding DNA: TGCAGCGCATCTGTGGGACAGGGGAGGCCCCAGCATTTT. Translation gives CSASVGQGRPQHF.

This clone was observed a single time. The DNA of the CDR3 is TGTGCCAGCAGCGCCTACGAGGCGAGCACAGATACGCAGTATTTT. Its translation: CASSAYEASTDTQYF. V gene TRBV5-6 combines with J gene TRBJ2-3; D gene ambiguous. This CDR3 contains 15 residues. V was trimmed by 4 bases and J by 0 bases, leaving 12 bases between them. Germline V gives CDR1 SGHDT, CDR2 YYEEEE.